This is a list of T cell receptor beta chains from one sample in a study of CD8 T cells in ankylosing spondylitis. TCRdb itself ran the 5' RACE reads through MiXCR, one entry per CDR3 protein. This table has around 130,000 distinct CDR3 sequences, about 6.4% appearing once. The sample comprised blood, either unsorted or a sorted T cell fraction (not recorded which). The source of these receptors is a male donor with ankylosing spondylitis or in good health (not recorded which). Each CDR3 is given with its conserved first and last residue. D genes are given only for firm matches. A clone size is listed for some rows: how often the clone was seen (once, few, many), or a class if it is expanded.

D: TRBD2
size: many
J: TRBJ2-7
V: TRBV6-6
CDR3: CASSLAESYEQYF
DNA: TGTGCCAGCTCGCTAGCGGAATCCTACGAGCAGTACTTC

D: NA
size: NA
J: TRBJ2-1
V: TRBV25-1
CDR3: CASTADPSYNEQFF
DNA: TGTGCCAGTACCGCGGACCCCTCCTACAATGAGCAGTTCTTC

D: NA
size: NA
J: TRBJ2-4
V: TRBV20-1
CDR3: CSARARVTLAKNIQYF
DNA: TGCAGTGCTAGAGCCCGGGTTACGCTAGCCAAAAACATTCAGTACTTC

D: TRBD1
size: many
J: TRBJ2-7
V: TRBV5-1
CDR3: CASSRQGTYEQYF
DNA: TGCGCCAGCAGCCGACAGGGTACGTACGAGCAGTACTTC

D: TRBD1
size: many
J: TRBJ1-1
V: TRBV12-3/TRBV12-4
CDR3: CASSSVTGIGGTEAFF
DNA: TGTGCCAGCAGTTCGGTGACAGGGATAGGAGGGACTGAAGCTTTCTTT

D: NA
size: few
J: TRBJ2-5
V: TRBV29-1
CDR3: CSVRSGGETQYF
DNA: TGCAGCGTTCGGTCAGGGGGGGAGACCCAGTACTTC

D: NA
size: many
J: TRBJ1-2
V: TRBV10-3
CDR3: CAISEGRLRDYGYTF
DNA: TGTGCCATCAGTGAGGGCAGACTCCGCGACTATGGCTACACCTTC

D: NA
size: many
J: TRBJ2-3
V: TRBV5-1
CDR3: CASSFYAPRSDTQYF
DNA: TGCGCCAGCAGCTTCTATGCTCCGAGGTCGGATACGCAGTATTTT

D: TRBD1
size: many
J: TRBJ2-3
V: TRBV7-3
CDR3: CASSFAGQGAADTQYF
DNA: TGTGCCAGCAGCTTCGCCGGACAGGGGGCGGCGGATACGCAGTATTTT

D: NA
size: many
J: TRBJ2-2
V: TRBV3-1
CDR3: CASSQGTHTGELFF
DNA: TGTGCCAGCAGCCAAGGGACCCACACCGGGGAGCTGTTTTTT

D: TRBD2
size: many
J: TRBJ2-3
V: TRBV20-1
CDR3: CSASTSGSTDTQYF
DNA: TGCAGTGCTAGCACTAGCGGTAGCACAGATACGCAGTATTTT

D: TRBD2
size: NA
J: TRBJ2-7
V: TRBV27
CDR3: CASRSGGSSYEQYF
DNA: TGTGCCAGCAGGAGCGGGGGCAGCTCCTACGAGCAGTACTTC

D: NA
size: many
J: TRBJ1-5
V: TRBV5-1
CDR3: CASSLDPRQPQHF
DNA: TGCGCCAGCAGCTTGGACCCCCGACAGCCCCAGCATTTT

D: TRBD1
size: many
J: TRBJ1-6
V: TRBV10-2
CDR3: CASSETGVHRQNSPLHF
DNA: TGCGCCAGCAGTGAGACAGGGGTCCATAGGCAAAATTCACCCCTCCACTTT

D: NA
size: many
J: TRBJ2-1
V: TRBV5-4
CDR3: CASSLDAISYNEQFF
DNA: TGTGCCAGCAGCCTCGATGCGATTTCCTACAATGAGCAGTTCTTC

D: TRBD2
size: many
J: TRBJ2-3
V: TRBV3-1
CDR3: CASSRSSGGGTDTQYF
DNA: TGTGCCAGCAGCCGCTCTAGCGGGGGGGGCACAGATACGCAGTATTTT

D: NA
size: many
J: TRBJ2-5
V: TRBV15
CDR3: CATSRDHRENQETQYF
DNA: TGTGCCACCAGCAGAGATCATCGAGAAAACCAAGAGACCCAGTACTTC

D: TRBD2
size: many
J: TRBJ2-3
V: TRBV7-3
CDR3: CASSPGLVPDTQYF
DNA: TGTGCCAGCAGCCCCGGACTAGTCCCAGATACGCAGTATTTT

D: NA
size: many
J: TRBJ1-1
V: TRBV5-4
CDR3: CASSSSRGGLAFF
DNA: TGTGCCAGCAGCTCCTCGAGGGGGGGGTTAGCTTTCTTT

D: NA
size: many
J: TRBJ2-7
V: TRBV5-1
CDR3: CASSSDETREQYF
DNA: TGCGCCAGCAGCTCGGACGAGACACGCGAGCAGTACTTC

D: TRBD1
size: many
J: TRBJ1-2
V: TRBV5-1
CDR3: CASSLGGTGASYGYTF
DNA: TGCGCCAGCAGCTTGGGTGGGACAGGGGCCTCCTATGGCTACACCTTC

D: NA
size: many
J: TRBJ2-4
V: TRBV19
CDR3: CASSIDKLGKNIQYF
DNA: TGTGCCAGTAGTATAGACAAGCTGGGCAAAAACATTCAGTACTTC

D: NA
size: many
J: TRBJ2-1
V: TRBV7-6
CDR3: CASSLIPPGPNEQFF
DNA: TGTGCCAGCAGCTTAATCCCGCCAGGCCCCAATGAGCAGTTCTTC

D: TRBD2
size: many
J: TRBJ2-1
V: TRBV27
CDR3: CASSSLGTSGSNEQFF
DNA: TGTGCCAGCAGTTCTCTCGGGACTAGCGGGAGCAATGAGCAGTTCTTC

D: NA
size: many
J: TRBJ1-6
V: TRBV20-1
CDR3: CSARGGGTMPLHF
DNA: TGCAGTGCTAGAGGGGGTGGCACCATGCCCCTCCACTTT

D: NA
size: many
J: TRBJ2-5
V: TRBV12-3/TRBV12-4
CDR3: CASSAWRETQYF
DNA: TGTGCCAGCAGTGCCTGGAGAGAGACCCAGTACTTC

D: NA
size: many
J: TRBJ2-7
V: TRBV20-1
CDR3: CSALRSTYEQYF
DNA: TGCAGTGCACTCAGGAGTACCTACGAGCAGTACTTC

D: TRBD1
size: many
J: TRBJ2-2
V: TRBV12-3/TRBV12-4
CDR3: CASGQGLRLFF
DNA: TGTGCCAGTGGACAGGGGTTACGGCTGTTTTTT

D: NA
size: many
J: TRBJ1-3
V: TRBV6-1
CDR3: CASSRKGSGNTIYF
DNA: TGTGCCAGCAGTCGGAAGGGGTCTGGAAACACCATATATTTT

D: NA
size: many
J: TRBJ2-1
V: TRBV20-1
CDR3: CSASYGIQGAHNEQFF
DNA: TGCAGTGCTAGTTATGGTATACAGGGCGCCCACAATGAGCAGTTCTTC

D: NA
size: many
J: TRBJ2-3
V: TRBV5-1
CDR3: CASSPGPSELTDTQYF
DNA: TGCGCCAGCAGCCCAGGGCCCAGCGAACTCACAGATACGCAGTATTTT

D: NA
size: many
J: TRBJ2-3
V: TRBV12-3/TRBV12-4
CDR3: CASSLFVGGASLDTQYF
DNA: TGTGCCAGCAGTTTATTCGTCGGCGGGGCCTCCTTAGATACGCAGTATTTT

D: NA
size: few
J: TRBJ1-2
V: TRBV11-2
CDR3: CASSYPGGGGYGYTF
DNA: TGTGCCAGCAGCTATCCCGGGGGGGGAGGCTATGGCTACACCTTC

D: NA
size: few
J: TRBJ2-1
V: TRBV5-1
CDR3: CASSLVSGSGNEQFF
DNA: TGCGCCAGCAGCTTGGTTTCCGGCTCTGGGAATGAGCAGTTCTTC

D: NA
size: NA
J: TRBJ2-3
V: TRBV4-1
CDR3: CASSQATDRASQYF
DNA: TGCGCCAGCAGCCAAGCTACGGATAGGGCTTCCCAGTATTTT

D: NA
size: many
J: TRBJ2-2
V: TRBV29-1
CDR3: CSVDHTPGTGELFF
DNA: TGCAGCGTTGACCACACCCCGGGCACCGGGGAGCTGTTTTTT

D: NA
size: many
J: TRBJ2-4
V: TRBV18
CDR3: CASSRNDKNIQYF
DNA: TGTGCCAGCTCACGGAATGACAAAAACATTCAGTACTTC

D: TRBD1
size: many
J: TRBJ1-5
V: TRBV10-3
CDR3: CAIGSGTGPKRAQHF
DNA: TGTGCCATCGGATCCGGGACAGGCCCGAAGAGAGCCCAGCATTTT

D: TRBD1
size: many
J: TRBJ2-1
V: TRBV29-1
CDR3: CSGTGGEQFF
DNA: TGCAGCGGCACAGGGGGCGAGCAGTTCTTC

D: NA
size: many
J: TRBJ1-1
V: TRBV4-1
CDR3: CASSQRTNTEAFF
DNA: TGCGCCAGCAGCCAGAGGACGAACACTGAAGCTTTCTTT

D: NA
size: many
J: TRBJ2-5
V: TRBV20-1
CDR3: CSARGVRQPQETQYF
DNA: TGCAGTGCTAGAGGTGTTAGGCAGCCACAAGAGACCCAGTACTTC

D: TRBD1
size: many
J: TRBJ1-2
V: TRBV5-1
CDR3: CASSFYRGYGYTF
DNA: TGCGCCAGCAGCTTTTACAGGGGTTACGGCTACACCTTC

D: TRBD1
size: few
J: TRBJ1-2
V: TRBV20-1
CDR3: CSARLGTGVTLTRGYTF
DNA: TGCAGTGCTAGGCTGGGGACAGGGGTTACGTTAACGCGAGGCTACACCTTC

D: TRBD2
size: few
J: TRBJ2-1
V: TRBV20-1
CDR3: CSAREEERAAGVLDEQFF
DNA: TGCAGTGCTAGAGAGGAAGAGAGGGCTGCGGGAGTACTCGATGAGCAGTTCTTC